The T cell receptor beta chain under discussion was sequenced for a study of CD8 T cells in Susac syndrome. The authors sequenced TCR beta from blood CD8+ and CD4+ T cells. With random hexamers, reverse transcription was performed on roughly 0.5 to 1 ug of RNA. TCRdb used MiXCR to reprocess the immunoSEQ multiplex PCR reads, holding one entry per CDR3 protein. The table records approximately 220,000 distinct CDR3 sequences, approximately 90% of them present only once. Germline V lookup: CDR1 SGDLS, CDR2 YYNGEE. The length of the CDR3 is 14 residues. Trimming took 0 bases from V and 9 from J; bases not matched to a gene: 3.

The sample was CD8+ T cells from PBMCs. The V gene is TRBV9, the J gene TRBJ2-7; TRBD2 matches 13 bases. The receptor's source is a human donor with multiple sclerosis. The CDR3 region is CASSVGGLAGPQYF. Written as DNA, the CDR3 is TGTGCCAGCAGCGTAGGGGGACTAGCGGGACCGCAGTACTTC. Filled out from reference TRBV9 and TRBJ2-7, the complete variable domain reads DSGVTQTPKHLITATGQRVTLRCSPRSGDLSVYWYQQSLDQGLQFLIQYYNGEERAKGNILERFSAQQFPDLHSELNLSSLELGDSALYFCASSVGGLAGPQYFGPGTRLTVT.